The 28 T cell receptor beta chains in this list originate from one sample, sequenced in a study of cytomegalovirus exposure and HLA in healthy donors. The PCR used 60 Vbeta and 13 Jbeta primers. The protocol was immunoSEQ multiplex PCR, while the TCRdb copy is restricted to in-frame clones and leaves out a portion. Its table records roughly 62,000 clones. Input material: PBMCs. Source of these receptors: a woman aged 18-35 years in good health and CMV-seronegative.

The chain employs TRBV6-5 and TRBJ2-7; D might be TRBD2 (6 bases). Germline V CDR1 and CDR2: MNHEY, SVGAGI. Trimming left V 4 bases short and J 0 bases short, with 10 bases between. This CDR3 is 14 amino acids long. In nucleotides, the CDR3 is TGTGCCAGCAGTTCCTTGGGGGGCTCCTACGAGCAGTACTTC. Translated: CASSSLGGSYEQYF.

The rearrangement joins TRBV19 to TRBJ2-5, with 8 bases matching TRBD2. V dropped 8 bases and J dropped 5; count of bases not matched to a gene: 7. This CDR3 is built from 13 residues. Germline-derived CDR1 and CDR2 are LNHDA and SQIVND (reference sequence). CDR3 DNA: TGTGCCAGTCGCGGACTAGCTGTGGAGACCCAGTACTTC. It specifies CASRGLAVETQYF.

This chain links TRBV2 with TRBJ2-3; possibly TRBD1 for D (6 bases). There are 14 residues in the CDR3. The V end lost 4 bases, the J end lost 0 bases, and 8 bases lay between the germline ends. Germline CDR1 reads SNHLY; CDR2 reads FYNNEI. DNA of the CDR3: TGTGCCAGCAGTGCACAGGGTAGCACAGATACGCAGTATTTT. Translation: CASSAQGSTDTQYF.

CDR3 protein: CSVHGGRTEAFF. The CDR3 DNA sequence: TGCAGCGTCCACGGGGGGCGGACTGAAGCTTTCTTT. The chain links TRBV29-1 to TRBJ1-1; possible D gene TRBD1, 6 bases. Trimming removed 6 bases at V and 5 bases at J, with 13 bases between. The CDR3 is 12 amino acids. Germline lookup yields CDR1 SQVTM and CDR2 ANQGSEA.

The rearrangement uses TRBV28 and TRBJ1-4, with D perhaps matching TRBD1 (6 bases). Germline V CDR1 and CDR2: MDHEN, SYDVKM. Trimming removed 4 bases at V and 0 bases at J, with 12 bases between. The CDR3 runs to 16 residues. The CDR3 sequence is CASSSAGAATNEKLFF. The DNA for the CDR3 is TGTGCCAGCAGTTCAGCGGGGGCAGCAACTAATGAAAAACTGTTTTTT.

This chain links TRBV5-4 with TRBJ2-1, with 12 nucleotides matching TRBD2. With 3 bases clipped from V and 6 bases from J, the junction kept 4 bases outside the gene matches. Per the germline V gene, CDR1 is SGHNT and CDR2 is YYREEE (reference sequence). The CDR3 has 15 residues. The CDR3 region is CASSSPSGGANEQFF. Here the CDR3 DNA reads TGTGCCAGCAGCTCCCCTAGCGGGGGGGCCAATGAGCAGTTCTTC.

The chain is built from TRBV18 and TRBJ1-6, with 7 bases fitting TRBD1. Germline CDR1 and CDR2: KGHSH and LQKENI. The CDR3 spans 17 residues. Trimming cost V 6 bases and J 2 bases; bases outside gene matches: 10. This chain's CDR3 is CASSHRDRPTYNSPLHF. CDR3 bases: TGTGCCAGCTCCCACCGGGACAGACCCACCTATAATTCACCCCTCCACTTT.

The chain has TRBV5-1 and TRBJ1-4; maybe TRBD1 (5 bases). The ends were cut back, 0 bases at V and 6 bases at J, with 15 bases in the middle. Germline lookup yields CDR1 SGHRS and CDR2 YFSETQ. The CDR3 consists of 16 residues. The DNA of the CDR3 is TGCGCCAGCAGCTTGGAAGTTCGGCAGGGTGATGAAAAACTGTTTTTT. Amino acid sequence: CASSLEVRQGDEKLFF. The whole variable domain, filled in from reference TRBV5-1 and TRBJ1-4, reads KAGVTQTPRYLIKTRGQQVTLSCSPISGHRSVSWYQQTPGQGLQFLFEYFSETQRNKGNFPGRFSGRQFSNSRSEMNVSTLELGDSALYLCASSLEVRQGDEKLFFGSGTQLSVL.

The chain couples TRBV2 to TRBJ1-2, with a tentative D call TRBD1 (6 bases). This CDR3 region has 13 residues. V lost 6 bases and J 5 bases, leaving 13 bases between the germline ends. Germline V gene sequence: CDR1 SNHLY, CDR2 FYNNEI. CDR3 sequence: CASSSNREYGYTF. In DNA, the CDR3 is TGTGCCAGCAGCAGTAACAGGGAATATGGCTACACCTTC. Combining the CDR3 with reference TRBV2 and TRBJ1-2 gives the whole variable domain EPEVTQTPSHQVTQMGQEVILRCVPISNHLYFYWYRQILGQKVEFLVSFYNNEISEKSEIFDDQFSVERPDGSNFTLKIRSTKLEDSAMYFCASSSNREYGYTFGSGTRLTVV.

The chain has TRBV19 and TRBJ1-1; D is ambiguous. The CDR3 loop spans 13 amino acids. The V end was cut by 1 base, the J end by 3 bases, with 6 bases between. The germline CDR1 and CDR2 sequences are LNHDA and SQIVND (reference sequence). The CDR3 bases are TGTGCCAGTAGTATAGTCCAGGACACTGAAGCTTTCTTT. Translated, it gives CASSIVQDTEAFF.

The CDR3 DNA sequence: TGCGCCAGCAGCTTGGAGCCGGGACAGCCGGACAATGAGCAGTTCTTC. This codes for CASSLEPGQPDNEQFF. The chain links TRBV5-1 to TRBJ2-1; 7 bases are a match to TRBD1. V lost 0 bases and J lost 5; bases outside the gene matches: 8. The CDR3 runs 16 residues. Germline V gene sequence: CDR1 SGHRS, CDR2 YFSETQ.

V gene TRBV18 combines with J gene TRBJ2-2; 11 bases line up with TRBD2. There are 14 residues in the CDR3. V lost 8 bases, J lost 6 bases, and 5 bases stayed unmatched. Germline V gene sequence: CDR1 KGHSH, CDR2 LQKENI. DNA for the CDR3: TGTGCCAGCAAAGGGACTAGCGGTTCCGGGGAGCTGTTTTTT. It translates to CASKGTSGSGELFF.

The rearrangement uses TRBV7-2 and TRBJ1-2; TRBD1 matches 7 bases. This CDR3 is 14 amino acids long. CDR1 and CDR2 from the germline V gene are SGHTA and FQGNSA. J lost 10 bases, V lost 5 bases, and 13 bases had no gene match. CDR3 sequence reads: CASSEDRLEMNYTF. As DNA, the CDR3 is TGTGCCAGCAGCGAGGACAGGCTGGAAATGAACTACACCTTC.

The CDR3 here is CASSLYRGGVPEAFF. CDR3 coding DNA: TGTGCCAGCAGCCTCTACCGGGGAGGAGTCCCTGAAGCTTTCTTT. V is TRBV28 and J is TRBJ1-1; D is unclear. The V gene lost 6 bases and the J gene lost 6 bases, with 20 bases spanning the gap. The germline V gene has CDR1 MDHEN and CDR2 SYDVKM. The CDR3 is made up of 15 amino acids.

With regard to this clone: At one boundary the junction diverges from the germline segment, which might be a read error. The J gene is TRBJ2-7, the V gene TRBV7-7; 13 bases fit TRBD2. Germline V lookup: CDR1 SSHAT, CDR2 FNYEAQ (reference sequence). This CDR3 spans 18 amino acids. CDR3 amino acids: CASSPRTSGSGFYYEQYF. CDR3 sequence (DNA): TGTGCTAGCAGCCCCCGGACTAGCGGGAGTGGCTTCTACTACGAGCAGTACTTC.

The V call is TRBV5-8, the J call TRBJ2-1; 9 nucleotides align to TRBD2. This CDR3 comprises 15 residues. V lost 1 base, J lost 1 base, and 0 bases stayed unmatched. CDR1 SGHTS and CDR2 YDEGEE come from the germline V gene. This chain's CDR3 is CASSLSGGSYNEQFF. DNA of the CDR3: TGTGCCAGCAGCTTGAGCGGGGGGTCCTACAATGAGCAGTTCTTC. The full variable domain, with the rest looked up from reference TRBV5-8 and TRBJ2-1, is EAGVTQSPTHLIKTRGQQATLRCSPISGHTSVYWYQQALGLGLQFLLWYDEGEERNRGNFPPRFSGRQFPNYSSELNVNALELEDSALYLCASSLSGGSYNEQFFGPGTRLTVL.

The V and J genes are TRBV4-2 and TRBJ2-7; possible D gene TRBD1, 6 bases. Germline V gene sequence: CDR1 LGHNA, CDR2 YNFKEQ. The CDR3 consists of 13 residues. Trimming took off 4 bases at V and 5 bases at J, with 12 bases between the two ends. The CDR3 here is CASSRAGVHEQYF. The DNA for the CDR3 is TGTGCCAGCAGCCGGGCAGGGGTCCACGAGCAGTACTTC.

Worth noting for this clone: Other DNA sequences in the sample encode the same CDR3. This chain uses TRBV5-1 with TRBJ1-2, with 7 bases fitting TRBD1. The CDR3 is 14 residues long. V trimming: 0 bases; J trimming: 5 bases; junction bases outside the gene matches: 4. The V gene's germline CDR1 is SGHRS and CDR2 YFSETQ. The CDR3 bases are TGCGCCAGCAGCTTGGGGGGACAGAATTATGGCTACACCTTC. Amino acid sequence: CASSLGGQNYGYTF.

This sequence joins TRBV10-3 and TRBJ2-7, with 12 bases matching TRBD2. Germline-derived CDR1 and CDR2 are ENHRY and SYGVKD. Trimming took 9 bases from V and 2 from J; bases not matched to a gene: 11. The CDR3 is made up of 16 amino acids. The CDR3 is CAIEGRLAGDPYEQYF. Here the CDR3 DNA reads TGTGCCATAGAGGGCCGACTAGCGGGGGATCCCTACGAGCAGTACTTC.

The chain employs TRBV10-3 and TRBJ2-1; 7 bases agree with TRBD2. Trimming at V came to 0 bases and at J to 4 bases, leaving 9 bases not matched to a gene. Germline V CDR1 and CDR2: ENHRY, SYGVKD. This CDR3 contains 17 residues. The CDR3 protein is CAISESNLADLYNEQFF. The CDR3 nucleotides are TGTGCCATCAGTGAGTCGAACCTAGCGGATTTATACAATGAGCAGTTCTTC.

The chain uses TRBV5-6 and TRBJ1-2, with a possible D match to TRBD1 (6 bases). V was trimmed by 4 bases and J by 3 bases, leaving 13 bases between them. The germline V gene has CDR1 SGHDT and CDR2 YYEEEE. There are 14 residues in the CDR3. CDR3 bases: TGTGCCAGCAGCCTAACGGACAGATACTATGGCTACACCTTC. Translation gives CASSLTDRYYGYTF.

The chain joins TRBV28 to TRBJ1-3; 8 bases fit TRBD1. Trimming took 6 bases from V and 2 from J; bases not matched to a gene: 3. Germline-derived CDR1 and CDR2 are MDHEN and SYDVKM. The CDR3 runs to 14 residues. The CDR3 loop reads CASSPQGAGNTIYF. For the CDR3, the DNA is TGTGCCAGCAGCCCACAGGGGGCTGGAAACACCATATATTTT. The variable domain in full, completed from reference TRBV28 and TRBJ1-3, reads DVKVTQSSRYLVKRTGEKVFLECVQDMDHENMFWYRQDPGLGLRLIYFSYDVKMKEKGDIPEGYSVSREKKERFSLILESASTNQTSMYLCASSPQGAGNTIYFGEGSWLTVV.

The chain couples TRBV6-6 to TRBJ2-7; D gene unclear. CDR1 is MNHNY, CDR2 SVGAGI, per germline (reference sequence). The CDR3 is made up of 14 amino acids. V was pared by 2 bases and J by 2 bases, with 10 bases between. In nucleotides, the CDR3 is TGTGCCAGCAGTTACGAACGGAGCGCCTACGAGCAGTACTTC. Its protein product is CASSYERSAYEQYF.

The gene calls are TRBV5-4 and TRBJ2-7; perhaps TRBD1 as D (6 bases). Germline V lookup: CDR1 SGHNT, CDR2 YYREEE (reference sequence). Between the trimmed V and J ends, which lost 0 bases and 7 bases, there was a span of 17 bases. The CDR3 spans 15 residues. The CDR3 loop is CASSLAPAGVGEQYF. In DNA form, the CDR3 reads TGTGCCAGCAGCTTGGCCCCCGCAGGGGTGGGGGAGCAGTACTTC.

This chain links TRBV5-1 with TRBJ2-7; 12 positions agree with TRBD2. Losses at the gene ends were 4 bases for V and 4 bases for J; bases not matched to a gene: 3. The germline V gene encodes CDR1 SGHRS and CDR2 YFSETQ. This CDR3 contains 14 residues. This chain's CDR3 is CASSTTSGSYEQYF. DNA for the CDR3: TGCGCCAGCAGCACGACTAGCGGGAGTTACGAGCAGTACTTC.

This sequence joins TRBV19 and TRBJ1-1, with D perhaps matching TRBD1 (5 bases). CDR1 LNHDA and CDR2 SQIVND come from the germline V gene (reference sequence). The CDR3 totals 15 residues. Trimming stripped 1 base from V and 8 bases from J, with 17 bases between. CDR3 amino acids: CASSIVGVFAGEAFF. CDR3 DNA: TGTGCCAGTAGTATAGTGGGGGTGTTTGCGGGAGAAGCTTTCTTT.

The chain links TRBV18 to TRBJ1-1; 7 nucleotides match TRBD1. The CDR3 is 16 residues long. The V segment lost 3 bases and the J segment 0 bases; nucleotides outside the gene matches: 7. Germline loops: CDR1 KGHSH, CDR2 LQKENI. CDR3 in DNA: TGTGCCAGCTCACCGACTCGGGACAGCCTGAACACTGAAGCTTTCTTT. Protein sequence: CASSPTRDSLNTEAFF.

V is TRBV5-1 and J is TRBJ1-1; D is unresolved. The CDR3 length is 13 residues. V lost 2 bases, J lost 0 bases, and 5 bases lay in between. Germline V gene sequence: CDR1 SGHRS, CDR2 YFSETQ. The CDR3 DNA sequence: TGCGCCAGCAGCTTTAGCATGAACACTGAAGCTTTCTTT. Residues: CASSFSMNTEAFF.